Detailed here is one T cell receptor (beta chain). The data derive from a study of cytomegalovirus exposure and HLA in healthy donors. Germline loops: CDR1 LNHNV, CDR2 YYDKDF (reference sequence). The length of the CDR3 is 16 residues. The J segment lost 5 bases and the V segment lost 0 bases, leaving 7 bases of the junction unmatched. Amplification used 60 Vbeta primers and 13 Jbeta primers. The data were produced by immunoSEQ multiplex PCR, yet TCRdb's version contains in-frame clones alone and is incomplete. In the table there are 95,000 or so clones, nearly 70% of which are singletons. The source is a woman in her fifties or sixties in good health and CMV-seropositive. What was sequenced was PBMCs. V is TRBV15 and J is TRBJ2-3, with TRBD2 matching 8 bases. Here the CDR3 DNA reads TGTGCCACCAGCAGAGACCCGGGAGGGTTGGGAGATACGCAGTATTTT. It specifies CATSRDPGGLGDTQYF. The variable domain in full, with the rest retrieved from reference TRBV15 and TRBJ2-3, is DAMVIQNPRYQVTQFGKPVTLSCSQTLNHNVMYWYQQKSSQAPKLLFHYYDKDFNNEADTPDNFQSRRPNTSFCFLDIRSPGLGDTAMYLCATSRDPGGLGDTQYFGPGTRLTVL.